This entry lists 17 T cell receptor beta chains sequenced from one sample in a study of cytomegalovirus exposure and HLA in healthy donors. Primers: 60 Vbeta forward and 13 Jbeta reverse. Generated by immunoSEQ multiplex PCR, the TCRdb table keeps only in-frame clones and is missing some. The data show roughly 120,000 clones, roughly three quarters seen once. The sample consisted of PBMCs. The receptors come from a woman between 18 and 29 years old in good health and CMV-seronegative.

On this clone: One junction end disagrees with the germline gene, perhaps due to a read error. This sequence joins TRBV7-7 and TRBJ2-1; the match to TRBD1 covers 8 bases. The CDR3 spans 14 residues. Germline loops: CDR1 SSHAT, CDR2 FNYEAQ (reference sequence). The chain's CDR3 is CASSLGQAYNEQFF. DNA for the CDR3: TGTGCTAGCAGCTTGGGACAGGCATACAATGAGCAGTTCTTC.

The chain couples TRBV11-2 to TRBJ1-6; possible D gene TRBD1, 6 bases. The CDR3 totals 15 residues. In germline, CDR1 is SGHAT, CDR2 FQNNGV. V gave up 1 base and J gave up 9 bases, with 13 bases separating them. The CDR3, as DNA: TGTGCCAGCAGCTTAGCGCCAGGGGCAAGTTCACCCCTCCACTTT. As protein: CASSLAPGASSPLHF.

The J gene is TRBJ2-3, the V gene TRBV27, with D possibly TRBD2 on 5 matching bases. The CDR3 totals 13 residues. Trimming removed 8 bases from V and 2 bases from J, with 11 bases in between. Germline V gene sequence: CDR1 MNHEY, CDR2 SMNVEV (reference sequence). The CDR3: CASSGSPTDTQYF. The DNA of the CDR3 is TGTGCCAGCTCGGGGTCGCCCACAGATACGCAGTATTTT.

Written as DNA, the CDR3 is TGTGCCAGCGGACGTTACAAACGGGGGGAAAAACTGTTTTTT. This encodes CASGRYKRGEKLFF. The V gene is TRBV6-5, the J gene TRBJ1-4, with a tentative D call TRBD1 (5 bases). The CDR3 runs to 14 residues. Germline V gene sequence: CDR1 MNHEY, CDR2 SVGAGI. V was cut by 8 bases and J by 8 bases, with 18 bases left in between.

This clone showed up just a few times. V usage is TRBV5-1 and J usage is TRBJ2-7; D may be TRBD1 (5 bases). This CDR3 contains 15 residues. CDR1 and CDR2 (germline): SGHRS, YFSETQ. V lost 4 bases to trimming and J lost 2 bases, with 16 bases between them. The CDR3 is CASSPDPLGPYEQYF. The CDR3 DNA follows: TGCGCCAGCAGCCCGGATCCCTTGGGGCCCTACGAGCAGTACTTC.

The table lists this clone with a few counts. The chain carries TRBV5-4 and TRBJ1-5; D might be TRBD1 (5 bases). Germline-derived CDR1 and CDR2 are SGHNT and YYREEE (reference sequence). Deletions cut 4 bases from V and 2 bases from J, with 16 bases between. The CDR3 runs to 16 residues. This CDR3 reads CASSRGGEGGNQPQHF. The CDR3 region has the DNA TGTGCCAGCAGCCGTGGAGGGGAAGGTGGCAATCAGCCCCAGCATTTT. Variable domain in full (rest from reference TRBV5-4 and TRBJ1-5): ETGVTQSPTHLIKTRGQQVTLRCSSQSGHNTVSWYQQALGQGPQFIFQYYREEENGRGNFPPRFSGLQFPNYSSELNVNALELDDSALYLCASSRGGEGGNQPQHFGDGTRLSIL.

In this sample, this clone turned up a few times. This sequence joins TRBV28 and TRBJ2-1; TRBD1 matches 11 bases. Unmatched junction bases numbered 8, after V lost 5 bases and J lost 8 bases. This CDR3 region has 15 residues. Germline assignment: CDR1 MDHEN and CDR2 SYDVKM. Written as DNA, the CDR3 is TGTGCCAGCAGTCCACCGGGACAGGGGGTCTATGAGCAGTTCTTC. Its protein product is CASSPPGQGVYEQFF. Filled out from reference TRBV28 and TRBJ2-1, the complete variable domain reads DVKVTQSSRYLVKRTGEKVFLECVQDMDHENMFWYRQDPGLGLRLIYFSYDVKMKEKGDIPEGYSVSREKKERFSLILESASTNQTSMYLCASSPPGQGVYEQFFGPGTRLTVL.

The chain is built from TRBV5-4 and TRBJ2-5; 7 positions match TRBD1. The V and J ends lost 4 bases and 1 base, in that order; junction bases with no gene match: 4. The germline gives CDR1 SGHNT, CDR2 YYREEE (reference sequence). This CDR3 spans 14 amino acids. The CDR3 region has the DNA TGTGCCAGCAGCGTCCGGGACAGCCAAGAGACCCAGTACTTC. This sequence encodes CASSVRDSQETQYF.

This rearrangement joins TRBV19 to TRBJ2-1; D might be TRBD1 (6 bases). CDR1 is LNHDA, CDR2 SQIVND, per germline (reference sequence). Trimming cost V 3 bases and J 4 bases, with 7 bases left between them. The CDR3 is made up of 13 amino acids. The DNA of the CDR3 is TGTGCCAGTAGTATCACAGGGTACAATGAGCAGTTCTTC. Protein: CASSITGYNEQFF.

About this clone itself: This same CDR3 is encoded by further DNA sequences in the sample. The rearrangement links TRBV2 to TRBJ2-3; TRBD2 matches at 7 bases. The CDR3 length is 15 residues. Germline V gene data show CDR1 as SNHLY and CDR2 as FYNNEI. V dropped 4 bases and J dropped 3; count of bases not matched to a gene: 7. CDR3 sequence: CASSGEGFSTDTQYF. CDR3 sequence (DNA): TGTGCCAGCAGTGGGGAGGGGTTTAGTACAGATACGCAGTATTTT. Using reference TRBV2 and TRBJ2-3 for the parts outside the CDR3, the full variable domain is EPEVTQTPSHQVTQMGQEVILRCVPISNHLYFYWYRQILGQKVEFLVSFYNNEISEKSEIFDDQFSVERPDGSNFTLKIRSTKLEDSAMYFCASSGEGFSTDTQYFGPGTRLTVL.

This rearrangement joins TRBV5-6 to TRBJ1-2, with D possibly matching TRBD1 (5 bases). The CDR3 consists of 14 residues. Germline V gene lookup returns CDR1 SGHDT and CDR2 YYEEEE. Trimming shortened V by 7 bases and J by 0 bases, and 13 bases separated the two germline ends. The CDR3, as DNA: TGTGCCAGCGGAAGCGTAGGGGCTAACTATGGCTACACCTTC. Encoded protein: CASGSVGANYGYTF.

The chain joins TRBV19 to TRBJ2-2; 9 bases are shared with TRBD1. Germline CDR1 reads LNHDA; CDR2 reads SQIVND (reference sequence). Trimming cost V 4 bases and J 7 bases; bases outside gene matches: 4. The CDR3 is 14 amino acids. CDR3 DNA: TGTGCCAGTAGTACGGGACAGGGAGGCGGGGAGCTGTTTTTT. Protein sequence: CASSTGQGGGELFF.

This chain joins TRBV2 and TRBJ1-4; TRBD1 might be the D (6 bases). Trimming left V 7 bases short and J 0 bases short, with 15 bases between. Per germline, CDR1 SNHLY and CDR2 FYNNEI. The CDR3 covers 16 residues. The CDR3 region has the DNA TGTGCCAGCAATTACAGGGTTCGGGCAACTAATGAAAAACTGTTTTTT. Amino acid sequence: CASNYRVRATNEKLFF.

For this clone: Other DNA sequences within the sample encode an identical CDR3. CDR3 amino acids: CASSITGTVNSPLHF. CDR3 coding DNA: TGTGCCAGTAGTATAACCGGGACAGTGAATTCACCCCTCCACTTT. The V call is TRBV19, the J call TRBJ1-6; TRBD1 matches at 7 bases. This CDR3 comprises 15 residues. Trimming cost V 2 bases and J 7 bases; bases outside gene matches: 5. Germline-derived CDR1 and CDR2 are LNHDA and SQIVND (reference sequence).

This chain joins TRBV19 and TRBJ2-1; maybe TRBD1 (5 bases). Germline CDR1 is LNHDA and CDR2 is SQIVND (reference sequence). The CDR3 consists of 15 residues. The V and J ends lost 5 bases and 0 bases respectively, with 11 bases between them. CDR3: CASSPGKSSYNEQFF. The CDR3 region has the DNA TGTGCCAGTAGTCCAGGGAAAAGCTCCTACAATGAGCAGTTCTTC.

The gene calls are TRBV7-3 and TRBJ1-1, with a tentative D call TRBD1 (5 bases). The CDR3 has 13 amino acids. The germline gives CDR1 SGHTA, CDR2 FQGTGA. The V end was cut by 3 bases, the J end by 5 bases, with 10 bases between. The CDR3 spells CASSFVGGTEAFF. For the CDR3, the DNA is TGTGCCAGCAGCTTTGTCGGGGGGACTGAAGCTTTCTTT. The full variable domain, rest sourced from reference TRBV7-3 and TRBJ1-1, is GAGVSQTPSNKVTEKGKYVELRCDPISGHTALYWYRQSLGQGPEFLIYFQGTGAADDSGLPNDRFFAVRPEGSVSTLKIQRTERGDSAVYLCASSFVGGTEAFFGQGTRLTVV.

This chain uses TRBV5-4 with TRBJ1-2, with unresolved D. Trimming removed 4 bases from V and 0 bases from J, with 13 bases in between. CDR1 and CDR2 from the germline V gene are SGHNT and YYREEE (reference sequence). The length of the CDR3 is 15 residues. Here the CDR3 reads CASSAGSSANYGYTF. The CDR3 coding sequence is TGTGCCAGCAGCGCAGGATCCTCAGCTAACTATGGCTACACCTTC.